This T cell receptor (beta chain) is drawn from a study of CD8 T cells in Susac syndrome. RNA was extracted with the RNeasy kit, and a quantity of 0.5 to 1 ug was reverse transcribed using random hexamers. From the immunoSEQ multiplex PCR reads, TCRdb called clonotypes with MiXCR, one entry per CDR3 protein. The sample comprises roughly 60,000 distinct CDR3 sequences, approximately 90% of which are singletons, and just under 0.2% rests with the top ten. Germline CDR1 ENHRY, CDR2 SYGVKD. The CDR3 is 15 amino acids. The V and J ends lost 9 bases and 2 bases, in that order; junction bases with no gene match: 10.

The sequence derives from a human donor in good health. The specimen was CD8+ T cells from PBMCs. The V gene is TRBV10-3, the J gene TRBJ2-1, with 7 bases fitting TRBD1. The CDR3 protein is CAIQRPGTAYNEQFF. CDR3 DNA: TGTGCCATACAACGACCCGGGACAGCCTACAATGAGCAGTTCTTC.